The entry below describes one T cell receptor (beta chain). Its matching antigen is unknown. This record comes from a study of shared clonotypes between healthy human individuals. Findings and caveats of the study: As a rule, naive subsets had a larger estimated richness than memory subsets.

CDR1 is ENHRY, CDR2 SYGVKD, per germline. V gave up 5 bases and J gave up 0 bases; unmatched junction bases: 6. This CDR3 spans 16 amino acids. The protocol was immunoSEQ multiplex PCR, while the TCRdb copy is restricted to in-frame clones and leaves out a portion. The sample contains millions of clones, over 85% of which appear only once. This TCR was recovered from a man younger than 35 in good health. The sample consisted of naive CD4+ T cells sorted from blood. Subset denoted: CD45RA+ positively selected. The V gene is TRBV10-3, the J gene TRBJ2-3; 9 bases map to TRBD2. As DNA, the CDR3 is TGTGCCATCAGTAAAGCGGGGGGCGATAGCACAGATACGCAGTATTTT. Translating gives CAISKAGGDSTDTQYF.